This is a list of T cell receptor beta chains from one sample in a study of regulatory T cells in long-lasting Graves disease. TCRdb passed the multiplex PCR reads through MiXCR, listing each CDR3 protein once. The sample includes around 400,000 distinct CDR3 sequences, over 14% of them seen just once. This sample was shared with a second study, whose subject was T cells in Graves' hyperthyroidism and ophthalmopathy.

Sequenced here: peripheral blood mononuclear cells (PBMCs), sampled at new diagnosis, from a patient treated with antithyroid drugs. Receptors originate from a woman aged 35 to 49 with Graves disease. CDR3s leave out the opening cysteine and the closing phenylalanine or tryptophan. Expanded clones are given a class, and other clones once, few, many or no size at all.

many TRBV28 ASSLWSSGRNEQF
many TRBV12-3/TRBV12-4 ANLGVNGELF
. TRBV9 ASSETSGWGVNTEAF
few TRBV15 ATSREPTMGYT
many TRBV18 ASSDRDRGVEQF
few TRBV19 ASQEGQRNTEAF
few TRBV7-9 ASSPDGTSGDTQY
many TRBV7-8 ASSPLMTGIVPRSETQY
many TRBV28 ASSLEGQGGGEKLF
many TRBV12-3/TRBV12-4 ASSYGTPYNEQF
. TRBV20-1 SATQDRADTGELF
. TRBV4-1 ASSQDQGGETQY
few TRBV25-1 ASSEYFFSGGHRDTGELF
many TRBV7-3 ASSPRWIAGDTGELF
many TRBV28 ASCLGQTVSGANVLT
. TRBV9 ASSMAGDVEQPQH
many TRBV25-1 ASSGRDGGQLYYGYT
many TRBV7-8 ASSLGFAGGTTDTQY
. TRBV20-1 SGLGTSGRTGTDTQY
many TRBV10-3 AISESLLRKNNSPLH
. TRBV19 ASRATFAGANVLT
many TRBV3-1 ASKGQGRTGELF
many TRBV30 AWSTGDSPLH
many TRBV2 ASSDLREGELF
many TRBV10-3 AISDPGFGNEQF
many TRBV7-9 ASSFDRERETQY
few TRBV6-2/TRBV6-3 ASSYSYRDSSQFPTEAF
. TRBV11-2 ASSTGSWTNEKLF
many TRBV19 ASSMASGLYNEQF
few TRBV10-3 AICSGRANVSGYT
many TRBV6-1 ASSPHRLAGTYEQY
many TRBV12-3/TRBV12-4 ASSPSGRASDTQY
. TRBV27 ASSGTHNYGYT
few TRBV19 ASSTGGRSGALGYSNQPQH
few TRBV3-1 ASSQDPGRLAFGELF
many TRBV27 ASSLSIENTEAF
many TRBV3-1 ASSPSFGNTEAF
many TRBV18 ASSPRSGFTDTQY
. TRBV10-2 ASRGLAGAADTQY
few TRBV12-3/TRBV12-4 ASGSGNYEQY
many TRBV19 ASSPLAGSGELF
. TRBV28 ASSLRYSHQPQH
. TRBV11-2 ASRAGSGELF
many TRBV3-1 ASSHNWETQY
. TRBV24-1 ATSSPKSDEQF
many TRBV7-9 ASSLGRGDTQY
. TRBV5-1 ASSSVAGDGHGQF
few TRBV19 ASSMPAGSLANYGYT
many TRBV7-2 ASSLSATSGSYEQY
few TRBV30 AWNSLAGGSDEQF
many TRBV6-2/TRBV6-3 ASSKAGTTPIDEQF
. TRBV5-1 ASSLVIGTPNEQF
many TRBV7-2 ASSFRRTSWRLDEQF
many TRBV28 ASSSVVDLGPNYGYT